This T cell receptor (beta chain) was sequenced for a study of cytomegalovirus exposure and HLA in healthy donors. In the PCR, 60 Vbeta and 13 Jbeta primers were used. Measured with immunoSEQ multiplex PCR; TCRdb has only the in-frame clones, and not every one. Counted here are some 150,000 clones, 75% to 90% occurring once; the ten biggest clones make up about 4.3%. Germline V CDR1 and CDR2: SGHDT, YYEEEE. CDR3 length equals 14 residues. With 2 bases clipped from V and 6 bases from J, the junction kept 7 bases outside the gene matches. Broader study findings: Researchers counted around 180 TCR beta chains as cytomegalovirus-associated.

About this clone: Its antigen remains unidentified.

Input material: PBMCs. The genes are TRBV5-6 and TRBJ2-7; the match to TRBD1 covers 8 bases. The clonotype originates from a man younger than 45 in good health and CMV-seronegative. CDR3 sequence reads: CASSLEQGVPEQYF. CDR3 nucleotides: TGTGCCAGCAGCTTAGAACAGGGGGTTCCCGAGCAGTACTTC.